A selection of T cell receptor beta chains follows, all from one sample in a study of blood T cell repertoires in COVID-19. Clones were sequenced by immunoSEQ multiplex PCR, and TCRdb holds only the in-frame ones, with some missing. This sample has approximately 240,000 clones, with about 79% found just once. The sequenced sample consisted of peripheral blood. These TCRs come from a woman in her forties who had recovered from COVID-19. Both conserved end residues are trimmed from each CDR3. Fields, in order: V gene, J gene, CDR3 protein.

TRBV7-2	TRBJ1-5	ASSSQGGNQPQH
TRBV28	TRBJ1-6	ASSFDFGSPLH
TRBV7-2	TRBJ1-6	ASSFLQEGSPLH
TRBV5-1	TRBJ2-4	ASSPTRTSGNIQY
TRBV30	TRBJ1-2	AWRADRNYGYT
TRBV12-3/TRBV12-4	TRBJ1-1	ASTRGSEAF
TRBV7-3	TRBJ1-1	ASSLGASAEAF
TRBV18	TRBJ1-1	ASSLSSPRGHTEAF
TRBV12-3/TRBV12-4	TRBJ2-1	ASSPIRGNEQF
TRBV30	TRBJ2-1	AWRDSGGRYNEQF
TRBV7-2	TRBJ2-1	ASSYGGTNYNEQF
TRBV4-3	TRBJ2-3	ASSQTYRQGDTQY
TRBV5-6	TRBJ1-2	ASSFRGRDYGYT
TRBV10-3	TRBJ2-1	AISEWVGGHYNEQF
TRBV7-9	TRBJ2-7	ASSPGLGYEQY
TRBV15	TRBJ2-7	ATSKGQGGDEQY
TRBV18	TRBJ1-5	ASSQTGNSNQPQH
TRBV2	TRBJ2-7	ASSLLAGTPGEQY
TRBV14	TRBJ1-2	ASSQESGTAREGYT
TRBV5-1	TRBJ2-1	ASLGWGLWRGGRDEQF
TRBV9	TRBJ1-1	ASSVEAGGSSEAF
TRBV28	TRBJ1-2	ASRGTGGYRGYT
TRBV5-1	TRBJ2-1	ASSPNRVASYNEQF
TRBV5-1	TRBJ2-2	ASSLGLAGANTGELF
TRBV28	TRBJ1-1	ASSPQTGATEAF
TRBV5-1	TRBJ1-2	ASSLKGQGALNYGYT